This is a list of T cell receptor beta chains from one sample in a study of long-term antiretroviral therapy in people with HIV. Produced via immunoSEQ multiplex PCR; TCRdb's table is partial and in-frame only. This table holds around 30,000 clones, approximately 81% found once. The sequences come from unsorted PBMCs, collected 2.3 years after starting antiretroviral therapy. These receptors originate from a man aged 35 to 55 with HIV. Both conserved end residues are part of each CDR3. The D gene is left open where the match is weak. Expanded clones are given a class, and other clones once, few, many or no size at all.

>TRBJ2-7|NA|NA|TRBV27
CASSLGTPYEQYF
TGTGCCAGCAGTTTAGGCACCCCCTACGAGCAGTACTTC
>TRBJ1-2|NA|NA|TRBV5-5
CASSFAQGDGYTF
TGTGCCAGCAGCTTTGCGCAGGGAGATGGCTACACCTTC
>TRBJ2-5|TRBD1|NA|TRBV5-1
CASSFGTGGPETQYF
TGCGCCAGCAGCTTCGGGACAGGGGGCCCAGAGACCCAGTACTTC
>TRBJ1-1|NA|NA|TRBV30
CAWSERGTEAFF
TGTGCCTGGAGTGAGAGGGGCACTGAAGCTTTCTTT
>TRBJ1-2|TRBD1|NA|TRBV19
CASSSTRDRGVRGYGYTF
TGTGCCAGTAGCTCGACCCGGGACAGGGGCGTAAGGGGCTATGGCTACACCTTC
>TRBJ2-3|TRBD2|NA|TRBV28
CASSSGLAGFTDTQYF
TGTGCCAGCAGCTCCGGACTAGCTGGATTCACAGATACGCAGTATTTT
>TRBJ1-6|NA|NA|TRBV9
CASSVGVLHNSPLHF
TGTGCCAGCAGCGTAGGTGTCCTACATAATTCACCCCTCCACTTT
>TRBJ2-1|TRBD2|NA|TRBV18
CASSPQQTSGYNEQFF
TGTGCCAGCTCACCCCAACAGACTAGCGGCTACAATGAGCAGTTCTTC
>TRBJ2-7|TRBD1|NA|TRBV5-6
CASSFGQGRYEQYF
TGTGCCAGCAGCTTCGGACAGGGGAGGTACGAGCAGTACTTC
>TRBJ2-3|NA|NA|TRBV7-8
CASSLELERDTQYF
TGTGCCAGCAGCTTAGAGTTGGAGCGGGATACGCAGTATTTT
>TRBJ2-1|NA|NA|TRBV7-8
CASSLALGQYNEQFF
TGTGCCAGCAGCTTAGCGCTCGGACAGTACAATGAGCAGTTCTTC
>TRBJ1-4|NA|NA|TRBV6-5
CASSLYTGTNEKLFF
TGTGCCAGCAGTCTTTATACAGGCACTAATGAAAAACTGTTTTTT
>TRBJ2-7|TRBD2|NA|TRBV5-1
CASSHRDYPIEQYF
TGCGCCAGCAGCCACCGGGACTACCCAATCGAGCAGTACTTC
>TRBJ2-7|NA|once|TRBV19
CASSIWTVFSYEQYF
TGTGCCAGTAGTATATGGACAGTGTTCTCCTACGAGCAGTACTTC
>TRBJ2-5|NA|NA|TRBV10-2
CASSASGTSRETQYF
TGCGCCAGCAGTGCCTCCGGGACAAGTAGGGAGACCCAGTACTTC
>TRBJ2-3|NA|NA|TRBV19
CASSPWGASTDTQYF
TGTGCCAGTAGTCCGTGGGGAGCAAGCACAGATACGCAGTATTTT
>TRBJ1-5|NA|NA|TRBV11-2
CASSPGWGNQPQHF
TGTGCCAGCAGCCCCGGGTGGGGTAATCAGCCCCAGCATTTT
>TRBJ2-2|TRBD1|NA|TRBV6-5
CASSFRTGGTGELFF
TGTGCCAGCAGTTTCCGGACAGGGGGGACCGGGGAGCTGTTTTTT
>TRBJ1-5|NA|NA|TRBV2
CASSDRLRVDQPQHF
TGTGCCAGCAGTGACAGACTGCGGGTCGATCAGCCCCAGCATTTT
>TRBJ2-2|TRBD1|NA|TRBV7-3
CASSPGGEGGTGELFF
TGTGCCAGCAGCCCAGGGGGCGAAGGGGGCACCGGGGAGCTGTTTTTT
>TRBJ2-2|NA|NA|TRBV4-1
CASSQEAAHTGELFF
TGCGCCAGCAGCCAAGAGGCAGCCCACACCGGGGAGCTGTTTTTT
>TRBJ1-6|NA|few|TRBV5-5
CASSLWWGIGDSPLHF
TGTGCCAGCAGCTTGTGGTGGGGCATTGGAGATTCACCCCTCCACTTT
>TRBJ1-6|TRBD1|NA|TRBV19
CASSRDSNNSPLHF
TGTGCCAGTAGTAGGGACAGTAATAATTCACCCCTCCACTTT
>TRBJ1-5|NA|NA|TRBV27
CASSSYRVSGNQPQHF
TGTGCCAGCAGTTCCTACAGGGTCAGCGGCAATCAGCCCCAGCATTTT
>TRBJ1-1|TRBD1|NA|TRBV10-3
CAIRGGSNTEAFF
TGTGCCATCAGAGGGGGCAGCAACACTGAAGCTTTCTTT
>TRBJ2-7|NA|NA|TRBV5-1
CASSLVVSQGEQYF
TGCGCCAGCAGCTTGGTAGTCTCTCAGGGGGAGCAGTACTTC
>TRBJ2-5|NA|NA|TRBV9
CASSPPGLETQYF
TGTGCCAGCAGCCCTCCGGGGTTAGAGACCCAGTACTTC
>TRBJ2-7|TRBD1|NA|TRBV6-4
CASSRPGQSSIAYEQYF
TGTGCCAGCAGCAGACCGGGACAGAGTTCCATAGCCTACGAGCAGTACTTC
>TRBJ1-1|NA|NA|TRBV10-2
CASSELVRAEAFF
TGCGCCAGCAGTGAGCTTGTGCGCGCTGAAGCTTTCTTT
>TRBJ1-5|NA|NA|TRBV30
CAWDHGASNQPQHF
TGTGCCTGGGATCACGGGGCTTCCAATCAGCCCCAGCATTTT
>TRBJ1-1|NA|NA|TRBV5-4
CASSFDPNTEAFF
TGTGCCAGCAGCTTTGATCCGAACACTGAAGCTTTCTTT
>TRBJ1-1|NA|NA|TRBV2
CASSYTVAAFF
TGTGCCAGCAGTTATACGGTAGCGGCTTTCTTT
>TRBJ2-7|TRBD1|NA|TRBV5-1
CASSPRDSSYEQYF
TGCGCCAGCAGCCCGAGGGACAGCTCCTACGAGCAGTACTTC
>TRBJ2-6|NA|NA|TRBV6-1
CASRDISGANVLTF
TGTGCCAGCAGAGATATCTCTGGGGCCAACGTCCTGACTTTC
>TRBJ2-7|NA|NA|TRBV10-1
CASSESGTSRGEQYF
TGCGCCAGCAGTGAGTCGGGAACCTCTCGAGGCGAGCAGTACTTC
>TRBJ2-7|NA|NA|TRBV6-5
CASSYETGLLYEQYF
TGTGCCAGCAGTTACGAGACGGGACTCCTCTACGAGCAGTACTTC
>TRBJ2-7|TRBD1|NA|TRBV18
CASSAYRDRGPEQYF
TGTGCCAGCTCTGCTTACCGGGACAGGGGACCCGAGCAGTACTTC
>TRBJ2-1|NA|NA|TRBV7-8
CASSLVGGYNEQFF
TGTGCCAGCAGCTTAGTAGGGGGCTACAATGAGCAGTTCTTC
>TRBJ1-5|NA|NA|TRBV7-8
CASSPQANQPQHF
TGTGCCAGCAGCCCACAGGCAAATCAGCCCCAGCATTTT
>TRBJ2-7|TRBD1|NA|TRBV5-1
CASSIYPGQDYEQYF
TGCGCCAGCAGCATCTATCCGGGACAGGACTACGAGCAGTACTTC
>TRBJ2-1|NA|NA|TRBV9
CASSLGRGNEQFF
TGTGCCAGCAGCCTGGGAAGGGGAAATGAGCAGTTCTTC
>TRBJ1-2|NA|NA|TRBV30
CAWSGTDYGYTF
TGTGCCTGGAGTGGCACAGACTATGGCTACACCTTC
>TRBJ2-1|TRBD1|NA|TRBV2
CASTMDRLNPSYNEQFF
TGTGCCAGCACTATGGACAGGTTGAATCCCTCCTACAATGAGCAGTTCTTC
>TRBJ2-1|TRBD2|few|TRBV6-6
CASSYGLAGDNEQFF
TGTGCCAGCAGTTACGGACTAGCGGGGGACAATGAGCAGTTCTTC
>TRBJ1-5|NA|NA|TRBV10-3
CAISDSLRGDQPQHF
TGTGCCATCAGTGATAGTTTAAGGGGTGATCAGCCCCAGCATTTT
>TRBJ2-2|NA|NA|TRBV18
CASSPRPDTGELFF
TGTGCCAGCTCACCGCGGCCGGACACCGGGGAGCTGTTTTTT
>TRBJ2-7|NA|NA|TRBV6-1
CASSEDGPREQYF
TGTGCCAGCAGTGAGGATGGGCCCCGCGAGCAGTACTTC
>TRBJ1-1|NA|NA|TRBV5-1
CASSPPGLQNTEAFF
TGCGCCAGCAGCCCCCCGGGACTCCAGAACACTGAAGCTTTCTTT
>TRBJ2-1|TRBD2|NA|TRBV5-1
CASSQPLAGFYNEQFF
TGCGCCAGCAGCCAGCCTCTAGCGGGATTCTACAATGAGCAGTTCTTC
>TRBJ1-2|TRBD1|NA|TRBV5-6
CASSSGDRVGYTF
TGTGCCAGCAGCTCCGGGGACAGGGTCGGCTACACCTTC